This T cell receptor (beta chain) is drawn from a study of naive and memory T cell subsets. After the first PCR, alpha and beta chain libraries were processed separately. This clonotype was seen at least ten times. The germline gives CDR1 KGHSH, CDR2 LQKENI. V was pared by 4 bases and J by 0 bases, with 12 bases between. The CDR3 has 16 amino acids. Both TRBC1 and TRBC2 were covered by a beta constant-region primer of two equimolar oligonucleotides. Nested alpha and beta constant-region primers with the SP2 primer drove four PCR rounds on ligated cDNA. MiXCR, run by TCRdb on the UMI-ligation and nested PCR reads, gives a single entry per CDR3 protein. The top ten hold around 57% of the sample, which has some 9,700 distinct CDR3 sequences, roughly 5.5% seen once.

Sequencing was carried out using CD4+ TEMRA cells from blood. Subset described: effector memory re-expressing CD45RA, CD45RA+ CD27-. The clonotype was recovered from a human donor in good health. The chain carries TRBV18 and TRBJ1-4; weak D call: TRBD1 (6 bases). CDR3 DNA: TGTGCCAGCTCACTAACGACAGGTCCAACTAATGAAAAACTGTTTTTT. This codes for CASSLTTGPTNEKLFF.